One and the same sample provided the 9 T cell receptor beta chains below, sequenced in a study of blood T cell repertoires in COVID-19. The assay was immunoSEQ multiplex PCR, and TCRdb's table has in-frame clones only and misses some. The table includes under 300,000 clones, approximately 88% detected once. The sample taken for sequencing was PBMCs or T cells enriched from blood (not recorded which). Receptors were obtained from a woman in her 30s who had recovered from COVID-19.

This chain joins TRBV7-6 and TRBJ1-1; 7 nucleotides match TRBD1. The germline CDR1 and CDR2 sequences are SGHVS and FNYEAQ. The CDR3 length is 16 residues. Trimming at V came to 5 bases and at J to 5 bases, leaving 14 bases not matched to a gene. CDR3 DNA sequence: TGTGCCAGCAGCCAAGGAGGGGGCTCTCGAGGGACTGAAGCTTTCTTT. Translation: CASSQGGGSRGTEAFF. The full variable domain, rest sourced from reference TRBV7-6 and TRBJ1-1, is GAGVSQSPRYKVTKRGQDVALRCDPISGHVSLYWYRQALGQGPEFLTYFNYEAQQDKSGLPNDRFSAERPEGSISTLTIQRTEQRDSAMYRCASSQGGGSRGTEAFFGQGTRLTVV.

The V and J genes are TRBV28 and TRBJ2-5; 7 bases are shared with TRBD1. This CDR3 region has 14 residues. Germline V CDR1 and CDR2: MDHEN, SYDVKM. Trimming cost V 5 bases and J 3 bases; bases outside gene matches: 6. Here the CDR3 DNA reads TGTGCCAGCAGTGTGGACAGGAGTGAAGAGACCCAGTACTTC. Translation: CASSVDRSEETQYF.

The CDR3 sequence is CASTEEGQGHNYGYTF. The DNA for the CDR3 is TGTGCCAGTACCGAGGAGGGGCAGGGTCATAACTATGGCTACACCTTC. This rearrangement joins TRBV19 to TRBJ1-2; D is perhaps TRBD1 (5 bases). Trimming took 7 bases from V and 1 from J, leaving 19 bases between them. The CDR3 sequence is 16 residues long. From germline, CDR1 is LNHDA and CDR2 SQIVND (reference sequence).

The J gene is TRBJ1-6, the V gene TRBV19; 7 nucleotides agree with TRBD1. CDR1 is LNHDA, CDR2 SQIVND, per germline (reference sequence). This CDR3 comprises 14 residues. V lost 9 bases, J lost 7 bases, and 9 bases stayed unmatched. CDR3 residues: CASSFGTVNSPLHF. Written as DNA, the CDR3 is TGTGCCAGCAGTTTCGGGACAGTAAATTCACCCCTCCACTTT.

The V and J genes are TRBV18 and TRBJ1-1; 9 positions agree with TRBD1. V lost 7 bases, J lost 1 base, and 4 bases stayed unmatched. The V gene's germline CDR1 is KGHSH and CDR2 LQKENI. This CDR3 is built from 14 residues. The CDR3 loop is CASCRQGGNTEAFF. Written as DNA, the CDR3 is TGTGCCAGCTGCAGACAGGGGGGGAACACTGAAGCTTTCTTT.

The chain joins TRBV19 to TRBJ1-5; the match to TRBD1 covers 9 bases. The germline gives CDR1 LNHDA, CDR2 SQIVND (reference sequence). The trim removed 3 bases at V and 8 bases at J, leaving 11 bases unmatched. This CDR3 contains 16 residues. The CDR3 nucleotides are TGTGCCAGTAGTATTTTGGGACAGGGCGCGGGAAAGCCCCAGCATTTT. Protein product: CASSILGQGAGKPQHF.

This sequence joins TRBV10-3 and TRBJ2-1; 8 bases match TRBD2. From germline, CDR1 is ENHRY and CDR2 SYGVKD. The CDR3 length is 13 residues. The ends lost 4 bases at V and 6 bases at J; junction bases unmatched: 2. For the CDR3, the DNA is TGTGCCATCAGTGGGACTAGCAGCAATGAGCAGTTCTTC. This sequence encodes CAISGTSSNEQFF.

This clone was recorded once. The genes are TRBV5-1 and TRBJ2-7; 9 nucleotides agree with TRBD2. This CDR3 has 17 residues. The germline gives CDR1 SGHRS, CDR2 YFSETQ. The ends lost 2 bases at V and 4 bases at J; junction bases unmatched: 13. The CDR3 sequence: CASSFGLAGSVTYEQYF. CDR3 DNA: TGCGCCAGCAGCTTCGGTCTAGCGGGAAGTGTGACGTACGAGCAGTACTTC.

In nucleotides, the CDR3 is TGTGCCAGCAGTCTCCGGGGTGGAGGGACGAGCAATCAGCCCCAGCATTTT. It encodes CASSLRGGGTSNQPQHF. This chain uses TRBV27 with TRBJ1-5, with a tentative D call TRBD1 (5 bases). Germline CDR1 and CDR2: MNHEY and SMNVEV (reference sequence). CDR3 length equals 17 residues. V shed 5 bases and J shed 1 base, with 18 bases lying between them.